Sequencing of this T cell receptor (beta chain) was carried out in a study of blood T cell repertoires in COVID-19 (dated by TCRdb to the early 2020s). Concerning the study at large: The collaborator samples originated in the United States, Italy and Spain and spanned the acute and convalescent phases of COVID-19. The prospective study material was composed of cDNA or gDNA derived from T cells, B-cell-depleted T cells, or PBMCs. The dataset comprised deeply sampled blood TCRbeta repertoires from subjects exposed to, actively infected with, or recovered from COVID-19. The repertoires were released in a freely available public database intended as a resource for research on the immune response to SARS-CoV-2. The samples were drawn from two sources: the first 160 participants of the ongoing ImmuneRACE study, and fewer than 1,500 subjects contributed by 6 global collaborators. Nearly every sample came with metadata listing a de-identified subject ID, COVID-19 status, age in years and sex. Where available, HLA class I and class II types were taken from metadata supplied by the sample provider and were not determined by assay-based typing. Study-wide conclusions, independent of this receptor: The amount of clinical and demographic metadata varied by source and participant and was provided uncurated.

One collaborating source in Seattle enrolled patients during active infection and followed them longitudinally through the course of disease. Collaborating institutions collected whole blood in K2EDTA tubes following their own protocols. For TCRbeta analysis, collaborator samples were shipped as frozen whole blood, as isolated PBMCs, or as DNA extracted from either sample type. Including cysteine and phenylalanine, the CDR3 has 15 amino acids. The read is trimmed to its CDR3 DNA, 45 bases read in frame from base 1. The CDR1 and CDR2 encoded by the germline V gene are LGHNA and YNFKEQ. Between the V and J ends, shortened by 1 base and 5 bases respectively, the junction contains 9 bases. TCRbeta CDR3 regions were amplified from genomic DNA by means of the immunoSEQ Assay, a bias-controlled multiplex PCR. On the authors' methods: The number of nucleated cells in each sample was estimated by amplification of reference gene primers within the assay. To quantify the absolute abundance of each unique TCRbeta CDR3 rearrangement, sequence reads were collapsed and filtered. For each sample, productive Simpson clonality was calculated as the square root of Simpson's diversity index across productive rearrangements. TCRdb's version of the immuneACCESS table is confined to in-frame rearrangements and falls short of the full clone set. An unresolved V gene accounts for under half of the shortfall where checked; the remainder is of unknown origin. That table supplies the V and J calls and clone size; D and trimming were determined from the DNA. The sample table holds about 200,000 clones, of which over 80% were seen once. The biggest ten clones account for about 0.95% of the sample.

Details on this clone: Its binding antigen is unknown. Base qualities were left out, and no much larger clone turns up one base away.

The chain links TRBV4-2 with TRBJ1-6, and perhaps TRBD1 as D gene, on 5 matching bases. This TCR was sampled from a man in his fifties or sixties with COVID-19, enrolled during active disease. Sequencing used peripheral blood. The DNA sequence is TGTGCCAGCAGCCAAGTACAGGTCGATAATTCACCCCTCCACTTT. Its coded protein is CASSQVQVDNSPLHF.